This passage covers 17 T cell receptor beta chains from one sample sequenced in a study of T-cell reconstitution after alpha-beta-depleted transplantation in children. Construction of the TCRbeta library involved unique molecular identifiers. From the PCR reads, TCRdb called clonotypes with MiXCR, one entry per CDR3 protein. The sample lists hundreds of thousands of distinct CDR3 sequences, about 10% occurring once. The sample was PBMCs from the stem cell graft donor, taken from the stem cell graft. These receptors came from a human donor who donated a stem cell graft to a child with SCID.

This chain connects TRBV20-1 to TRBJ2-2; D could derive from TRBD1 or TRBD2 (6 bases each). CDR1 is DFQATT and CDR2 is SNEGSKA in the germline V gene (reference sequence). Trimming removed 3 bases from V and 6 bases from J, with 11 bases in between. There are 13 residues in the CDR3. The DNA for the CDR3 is TGCAGTGCTAGGGGGGGCATTTCCGGGGAGCTGTTTTTT. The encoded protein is CSARGGISGELFF.

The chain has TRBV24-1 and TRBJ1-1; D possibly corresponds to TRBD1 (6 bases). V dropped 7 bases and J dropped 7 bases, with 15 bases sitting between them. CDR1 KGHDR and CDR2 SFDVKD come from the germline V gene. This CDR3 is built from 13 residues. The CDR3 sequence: CATRDSIYGEAFF. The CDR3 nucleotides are TGTGCCACCAGGGACAGTATTTATGGTGAAGCTTTCTTT.

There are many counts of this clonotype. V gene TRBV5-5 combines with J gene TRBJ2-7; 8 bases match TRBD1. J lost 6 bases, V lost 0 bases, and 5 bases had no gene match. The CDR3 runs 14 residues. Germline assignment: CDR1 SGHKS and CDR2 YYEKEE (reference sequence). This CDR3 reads CASSLVQGGPEQYF. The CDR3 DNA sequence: TGTGCCAGCAGCTTGGTACAGGGGGGACCCGAGCAGTACTTC.

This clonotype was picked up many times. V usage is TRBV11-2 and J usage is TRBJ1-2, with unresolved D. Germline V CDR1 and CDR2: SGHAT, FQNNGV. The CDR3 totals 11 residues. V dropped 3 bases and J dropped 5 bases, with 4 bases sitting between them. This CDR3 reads CASSFNYGYTF. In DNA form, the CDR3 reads TGTGCCAGCAGCTTTAATTATGGCTACACCTTC.

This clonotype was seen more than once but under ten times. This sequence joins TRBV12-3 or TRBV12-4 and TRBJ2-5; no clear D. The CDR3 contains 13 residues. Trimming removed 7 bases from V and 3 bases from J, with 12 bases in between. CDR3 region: CASKTGREETQYF. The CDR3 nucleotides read TGTGCCAGCAAAACGGGTCGAGAAGAGACCCAGTACTTC.

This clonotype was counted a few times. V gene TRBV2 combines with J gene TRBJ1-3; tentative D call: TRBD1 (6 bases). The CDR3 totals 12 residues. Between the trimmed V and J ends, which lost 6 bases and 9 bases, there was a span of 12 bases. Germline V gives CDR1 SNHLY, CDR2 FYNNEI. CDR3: CASSRTGTTIYF. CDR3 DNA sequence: TGTGCCAGCAGCCGAACAGGGACCACCATATATTTT. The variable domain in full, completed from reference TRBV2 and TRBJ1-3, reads EPEVTQTPSHQVTQMGQEVILRCVPISNHLYFYWYRQILGQKVEFLVSFYNNEISEKSEIFDDQFSVERPDGSNFTLKIRSTKLEDSAMYFCASSRTGTTIYFGEGSWLTVV.

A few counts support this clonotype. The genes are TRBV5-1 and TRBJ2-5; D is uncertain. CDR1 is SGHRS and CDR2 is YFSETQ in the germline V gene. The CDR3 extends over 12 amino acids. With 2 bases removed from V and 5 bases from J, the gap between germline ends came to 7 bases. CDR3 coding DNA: TGCGCCAGCAGCTTCGCTTCGGAGACCCAGTACTTC. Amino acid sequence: CASSFASETQYF.

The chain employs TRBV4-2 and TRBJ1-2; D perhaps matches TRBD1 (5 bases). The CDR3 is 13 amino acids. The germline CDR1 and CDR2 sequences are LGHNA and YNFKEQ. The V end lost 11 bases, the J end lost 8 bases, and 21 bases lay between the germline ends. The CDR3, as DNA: TGTGCCTCCGCGACAGCCGCCCGATGGGGCTACACCTTC. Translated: CASATAARWGYTF.

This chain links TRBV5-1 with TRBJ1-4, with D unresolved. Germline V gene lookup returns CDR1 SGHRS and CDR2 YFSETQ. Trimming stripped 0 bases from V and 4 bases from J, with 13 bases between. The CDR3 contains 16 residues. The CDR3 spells CASSLANNALNEKLFF. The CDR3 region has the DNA TGCGCCAGCAGCTTGGCCAACAACGCCCTTAATGAAAAACTGTTTTTT.

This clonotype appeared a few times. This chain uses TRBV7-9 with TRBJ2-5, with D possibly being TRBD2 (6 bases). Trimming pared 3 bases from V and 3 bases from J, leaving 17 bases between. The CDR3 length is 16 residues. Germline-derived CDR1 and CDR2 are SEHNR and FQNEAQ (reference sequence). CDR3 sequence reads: CASSFAGGAGKETQYF. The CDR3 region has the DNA TGTGCCAGCAGCTTCGCCGGTGGGGCGGGGAAAGAGACCCAGTACTTC.

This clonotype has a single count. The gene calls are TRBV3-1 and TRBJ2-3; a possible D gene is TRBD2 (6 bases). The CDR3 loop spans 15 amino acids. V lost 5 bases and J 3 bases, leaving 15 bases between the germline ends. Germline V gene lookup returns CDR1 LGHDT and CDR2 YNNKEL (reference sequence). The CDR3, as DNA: TGTGCCAGCAGCAAGGAGGGGATTTGGACAGATACGCAGTATTTT. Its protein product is CASSKEGIWTDTQYF.

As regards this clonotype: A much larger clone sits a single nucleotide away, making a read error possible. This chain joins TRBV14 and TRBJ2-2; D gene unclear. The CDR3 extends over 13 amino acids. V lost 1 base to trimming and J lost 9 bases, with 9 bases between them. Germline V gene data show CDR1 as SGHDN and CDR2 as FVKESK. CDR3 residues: CASSQVNGWELFF. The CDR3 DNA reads TGTGCCAGCAGCCAAGTTAATGGCTGGGAGCTGTTTTTT.

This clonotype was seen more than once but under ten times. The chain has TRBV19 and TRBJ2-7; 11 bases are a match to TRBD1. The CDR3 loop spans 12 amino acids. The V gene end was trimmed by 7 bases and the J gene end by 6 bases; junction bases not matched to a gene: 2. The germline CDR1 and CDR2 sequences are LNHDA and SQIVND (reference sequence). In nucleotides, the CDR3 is TGTGCCAGTAAGGACAGGGGGCGCGAGCAGTACTTC. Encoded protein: CASKDRGREQYF. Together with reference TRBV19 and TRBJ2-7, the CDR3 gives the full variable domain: DGGITQSPKYLFRKEGQNVTLSCEQNLNHDAMYWYRQDPGQGLRLIYYSQIVNDFQKGDIAEGYSVSREKKESFPLTVTSAQKNPTAFYLCASKDRGREQYFGPGTRLTVT.

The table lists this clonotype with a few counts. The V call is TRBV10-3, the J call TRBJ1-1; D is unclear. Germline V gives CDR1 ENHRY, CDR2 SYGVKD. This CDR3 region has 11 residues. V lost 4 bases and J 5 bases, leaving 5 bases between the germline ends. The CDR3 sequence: CAISVGTEAFF. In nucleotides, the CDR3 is TGTGCCATCAGTGTGGGTACTGAAGCTTTCTTT.

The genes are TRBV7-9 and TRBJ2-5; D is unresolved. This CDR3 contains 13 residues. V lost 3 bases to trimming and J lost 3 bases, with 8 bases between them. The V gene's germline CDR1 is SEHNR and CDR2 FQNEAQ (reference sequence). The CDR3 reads CASSFKTEETQYF. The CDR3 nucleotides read TGTGCCAGCAGCTTCAAGACGGAAGAGACCCAGTACTTC.

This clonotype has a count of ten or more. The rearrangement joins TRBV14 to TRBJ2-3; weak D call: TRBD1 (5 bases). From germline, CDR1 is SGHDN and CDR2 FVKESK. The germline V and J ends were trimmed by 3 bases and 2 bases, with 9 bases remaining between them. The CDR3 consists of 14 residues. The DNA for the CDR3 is TGTGCCAGCAGCCAGGACATGGTCACAGATACGCAGTATTTT. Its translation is CASSQDMVTDTQYF.

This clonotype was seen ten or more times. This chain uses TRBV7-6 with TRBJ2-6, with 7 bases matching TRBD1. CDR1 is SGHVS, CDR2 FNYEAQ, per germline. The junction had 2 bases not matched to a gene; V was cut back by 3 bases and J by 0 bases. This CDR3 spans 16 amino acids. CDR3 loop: CASSFSGGSGANVLTF. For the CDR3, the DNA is TGTGCCAGCAGCTTTTCAGGGGGCTCTGGGGCCAACGTCCTGACTTTC. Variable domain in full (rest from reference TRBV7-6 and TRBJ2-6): GAGVSQSPRYKVTKRGQDVALRCDPISGHVSLYWYRQALGQGPEFLTYFNYEAQQDKSGLPNDRFSAERPEGSISTLTIQRTEQRDSAMYRCASSFSGGSGANVLTFGAGSRLTVL.